This is a list of T cell receptor beta chains from one sample in a study of blood T cell repertoires in COVID-19. Repertoires were generated with immunoSEQ multiplex PCR, while TCRdb's copy carries only in-frame clones and drops some. The data show roughly 160,000 clones, less than 85% seen once. Specimen: peripheral blood. Receptors originate from a woman aged 55 to 70 with COVID-19, enrolled during active disease. CDR3s include the opening cysteine and the closing phenylalanine or tryptophan. A D gene is named only where the DNA matches it firmly. Clone size is stated in some rows and not others, as once, few, many or a class when expanded.

j_gene: TRBJ1-4; abundance: NA; v_gene: TRBV19; d_gene: NA; CDR3aa: CASISRGAGKLFF; CDR3nt: TGTGCCAGTATTAGTCGGGGGGCAGGAAAACTGTTTTTT
j_gene: TRBJ1-2; abundance: NA; v_gene: TRBV6-4; d_gene: NA; CDR3aa: CASSEGADYGYTF; CDR3nt: TGTGCCAGCAGTGAGGGGGCGGACTATGGCTACACCTTC
j_gene: TRBJ1-1; abundance: NA; v_gene: TRBV11-2; d_gene: TRBD1; CDR3aa: CASSLTGTVNTEAFF; CDR3nt: TGTGCCAGCAGCCTTACCGGGACAGTGAACACTGAAGCTTTCTTT
j_gene: TRBJ2-2; abundance: NA; v_gene: TRBV12-3/TRBV12-4; d_gene: NA; CDR3aa: CASSRAGTGELFF; CDR3nt: TGTGCCAGCAGTAGGGCGGGCACCGGGGAGCTGTTTTTT
j_gene: TRBJ2-7; abundance: once; v_gene: TRBV5-1; d_gene: NA; CDR3aa: CASSLGSILKEQYF; CDR3nt: TGCGCCAGCAGCTTGGGTTCAATACTGAAAGAGCAGTACTTC
j_gene: TRBJ2-5; abundance: NA; v_gene: TRBV5-4; d_gene: TRBD2; CDR3aa: CASSVRLAGVGETQYF; CDR3nt: TGTGCCAGCAGCGTCCGACTAGCGGGGGTCGGTGAGACCCAGTACTTC
j_gene: TRBJ2-7; abundance: many; v_gene: TRBV29-1; d_gene: TRBD2; CDR3aa: CSTSGRGTYEQYF; CDR3nt: TGCAGCACTAGCGGGAGAGGGACCTACGAGCAGTACTTC
j_gene: TRBJ2-1; abundance: NA; v_gene: TRBV21-1; d_gene: NA; CDR3aa: CASSKGQGVYNEQFF; CDR3nt: TGTGCCAGCAGCAAGGGACAGGGTGTATACAATGAGCAGTTCTTC
j_gene: TRBJ2-1; abundance: once; v_gene: TRBV15; d_gene: TRBD2; CDR3aa: CATSRGLAGGIGGNEQFF; CDR3nt: TGTGCCACCAGCAGAGGCCTAGCGGGAGGGATTGGGGGCAATGAGCAGTTCTTC
j_gene: TRBJ2-2; abundance: NA; v_gene: TRBV4-3; d_gene: NA; CDR3aa: CASSQGSGTYTGELFF; CDR3nt: TGCGCCAGCAGCCAAGGGTCCGGGACATACACCGGGGAGCTGTTTTTT
j_gene: TRBJ2-2; abundance: once; v_gene: TRBV2; d_gene: NA; CDR3aa: CASTGLGELFF; CDR3nt: TGTGCCAGCACGGGACTTGGGGAGCTGTTTTTT
j_gene: TRBJ1-2; abundance: NA; v_gene: TRBV14; d_gene: TRBD1; CDR3aa: CASSLGGTGLSGYTF; CDR3nt: TGTGCCAGCAGCCTGGGTGGGACAGGGCTTTCCGGCTACACCTTC
j_gene: TRBJ1-1; abundance: NA; v_gene: TRBV6-5; d_gene: NA; CDR3aa: CASSRNTEAFF; CDR3nt: TGTGCCAGCAGCCGGAACACTGAAGCTTTCTTT
j_gene: TRBJ1-5; abundance: NA; v_gene: TRBV28; d_gene: TRBD1; CDR3aa: CASSSGQGNQPQHF; CDR3nt: TGTGCCAGCAGTTCCGGACAGGGCAATCAGCCCCAGCATTTT
j_gene: TRBJ1-5; abundance: NA; v_gene: TRBV29-1; d_gene: TRBD1; CDR3aa: CSVATDRGNQPQHF; CDR3nt: TGCAGCGTAGCTACGGACAGGGGGAATCAGCCCCAGCATTTT
j_gene: TRBJ2-5; abundance: NA; v_gene: TRBV19; d_gene: NA; CDR3aa: CASSPGQGSYQETQYF; CDR3nt: TGTGCCAGTAGCCCTGGTCAGGGCAGCTACCAAGAGACCCAGTACTTC
j_gene: TRBJ1-1; abundance: NA; v_gene: TRBV9; d_gene: NA; CDR3aa: CASRVTEGGDAFF; CDR3nt: TGTGCCAGCAGGGTTACAGAGGGTGGTGATGCTTTCTTT
j_gene: TRBJ2-7; abundance: NA; v_gene: TRBV6-5; d_gene: NA; CDR3aa: CASSYNRSPYEQYF; CDR3nt: TGTGCCAGCAGTTATAACAGGAGTCCCTACGAGCAGTACTTC
j_gene: TRBJ2-7; abundance: NA; v_gene: TRBV19; d_gene: NA; CDR3aa: CASRGPGREQYF; CDR3nt: TGTGCCAGTAGGGGTCCAGGGCGCGAGCAGTACTTC
j_gene: TRBJ2-7; abundance: NA; v_gene: TRBV27; d_gene: NA; CDR3aa: CASSLGAEPYEQYF; CDR3nt: TGTGCCAGCAGTTTGGGGGCAGAGCCCTACGAGCAGTACTTC
j_gene: TRBJ2-1; abundance: NA; v_gene: TRBV5-1; d_gene: NA; CDR3aa: CASSPTPTPSSYNEQFF; CDR3nt: TGCGCCAGCAGCCCGACCCCGACACCAAGCTCCTACAATGAGCAGTTCTTC
j_gene: TRBJ1-2; abundance: many; v_gene: TRBV5-6; d_gene: NA; CDR3aa: CASSLTEYGYTF; CDR3nt: TGTGCCAGCAGCTTGACAGAGTATGGCTACACCTTC
j_gene: TRBJ2-1; abundance: NA; v_gene: TRBV9; d_gene: TRBD2; CDR3aa: CAGSAGGSYNEQFF; CDR3nt: TGTGCCGGTAGTGCGGGGGGCTCCTACAATGAGCAGTTCTTC
j_gene: TRBJ1-1; abundance: NA; v_gene: TRBV7-8; d_gene: NA; CDR3aa: CASSEPTGTNTEAFF; CDR3nt: TGTGCCAGCAGCGAACCGACAGGTACTAACACTGAAGCTTTCTTT
j_gene: TRBJ2-3; abundance: NA; v_gene: TRBV6-5; d_gene: NA; CDR3aa: CASSYDGGDSGGTQYF; CDR3nt: TGTGCCAGCAGTTATGATGGAGGGGATTCGGGCGGTACGCAGTATTTT
j_gene: TRBJ1-1; abundance: few; v_gene: TRBV4-3; d_gene: NA; CDR3aa: CASSQEFFGASEAFF; CDR3nt: TGCGCCAGCAGCCAAGAATTTTTTGGGGCCTCTGAAGCTTTCTTT
j_gene: TRBJ1-1; abundance: NA; v_gene: TRBV15; d_gene: NA; CDR3aa: CATSKFIRGGNTEAFF; CDR3nt: TGTGCCACCAGCAAGTTCATAAGGGGAGGTAACACTGAAGCTTTCTTT